Sequencing of this T cell receptor (beta chain) was carried out in a study of T cells in Graves' hyperthyroidism and ophthalmopathy. At least ten counts were recorded for this clonotype. TCR beta CDR3 region amplification was performed from RNA transcripts. HTBI primers were used for first-round RT-PCR of the TCR CDR3. TCRdb passed the multiplex PCR reads through MiXCR, listing each CDR3 protein once. The repertoire consists of around 340,000 distinct CDR3 sequences, with 18% occurring once and the leading ten covering 15% to 17%. Per the germline V gene, CDR1 is MDHEN and CDR2 is SYDVKM. This CDR3 is 12 amino acids long. Trimming removed 10 bases at V and 7 bases at J, with 13 bases between.

The source material was blood. The receptor comes from a woman in her thirties or forties with Graves' ophthalmopathy. The V call is TRBV28, the J call TRBJ2-2; D gene uncertain. Here the CDR3 DNA reads TGTGCCACCCGGTTGGGGAACGGGGAGCTGTTTTTT. Amino acid sequence: CATRLGNGELFF.